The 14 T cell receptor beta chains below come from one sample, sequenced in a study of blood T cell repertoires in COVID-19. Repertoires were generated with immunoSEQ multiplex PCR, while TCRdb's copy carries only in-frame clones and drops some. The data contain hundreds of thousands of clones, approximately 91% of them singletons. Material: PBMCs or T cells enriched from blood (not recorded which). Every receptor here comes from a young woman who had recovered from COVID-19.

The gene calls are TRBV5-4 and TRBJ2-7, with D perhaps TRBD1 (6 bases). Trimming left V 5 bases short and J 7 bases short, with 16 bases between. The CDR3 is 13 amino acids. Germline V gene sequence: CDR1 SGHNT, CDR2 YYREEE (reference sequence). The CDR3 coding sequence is TGTGCCAGCAGTCTTCAGGGGCTGGGTGAGCAGTACTTC. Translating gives CASSLQGLGEQYF. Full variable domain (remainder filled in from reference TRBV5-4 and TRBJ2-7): ETGVTQSPTHLIKTRGQQVTLRCSSQSGHNTVSWYQQALGQGPQFIFQYYREEENGRGNFPPRFSGLQFPNYSSELNVNALELDDSALYLCASSLQGLGEQYFGPGTRLTVT.

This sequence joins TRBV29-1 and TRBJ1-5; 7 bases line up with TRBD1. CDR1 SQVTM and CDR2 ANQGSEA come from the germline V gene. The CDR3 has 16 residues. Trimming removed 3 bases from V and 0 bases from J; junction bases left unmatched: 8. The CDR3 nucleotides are TGCAGCGTTGATCCAGCGACAGGGTATAGCAATCAGCCCCAGCATTTT. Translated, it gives CSVDPATGYSNQPQHF.

The CDR3 here is CATGTGRYNEQFF. The CDR3 DNA reads TGTGCCACGGGGACAGGGAGATACAATGAGCAGTTCTTC. This chain connects TRBV24-1 to TRBJ2-1; 9 bases are a match to TRBD1. Losses at the gene ends were 10 bases for V and 4 bases for J; bases not matched to a gene: 4. From germline, CDR1 is KGHDR and CDR2 SFDVKD. The CDR3 length is 13 residues.

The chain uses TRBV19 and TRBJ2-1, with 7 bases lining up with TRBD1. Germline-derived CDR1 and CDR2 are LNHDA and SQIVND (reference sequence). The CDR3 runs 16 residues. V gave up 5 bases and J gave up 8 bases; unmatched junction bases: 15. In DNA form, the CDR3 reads TGTGCCAGTAGTTTACAACCGACAGGGTTTGGGGATGAGCAGTTCTTC. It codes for CASSLQPTGFGDEQFF.

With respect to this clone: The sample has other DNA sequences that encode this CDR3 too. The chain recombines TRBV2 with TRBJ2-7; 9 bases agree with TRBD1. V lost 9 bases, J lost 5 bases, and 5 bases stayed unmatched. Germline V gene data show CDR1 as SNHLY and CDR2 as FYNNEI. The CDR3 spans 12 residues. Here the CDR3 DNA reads TGTGCCAGTCGGGACAGGGTCCACGAGCAGTACTTC. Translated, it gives CASRDRVHEQYF.

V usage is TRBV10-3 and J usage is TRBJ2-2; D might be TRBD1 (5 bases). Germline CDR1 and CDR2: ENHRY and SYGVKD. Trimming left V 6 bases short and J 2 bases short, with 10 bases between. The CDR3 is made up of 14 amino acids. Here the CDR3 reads CAIRIDSNTGELFF. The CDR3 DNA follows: TGTGCCATCAGGATAGACAGTAACACCGGGGAGCTGTTTTTT.

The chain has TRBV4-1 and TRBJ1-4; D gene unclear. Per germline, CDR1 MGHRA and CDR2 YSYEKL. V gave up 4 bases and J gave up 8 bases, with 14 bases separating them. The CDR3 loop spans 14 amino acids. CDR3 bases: TGCGCCAGCAGCCCCGGGTCCCAAAGGGAAAAACTGTTTTTT. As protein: CASSPGSQREKLFF.

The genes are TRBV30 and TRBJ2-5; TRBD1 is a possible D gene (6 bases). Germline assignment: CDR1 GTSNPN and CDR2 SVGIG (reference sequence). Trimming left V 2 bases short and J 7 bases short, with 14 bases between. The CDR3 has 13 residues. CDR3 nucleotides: TGTGCCTGGAGTTTTGCGACCAGGGGGACCCAGTACTTC. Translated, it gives CAWSFATRGTQYF. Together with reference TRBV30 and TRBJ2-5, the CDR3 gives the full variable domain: SQTIHQWPATLVQPVGSPLSLECTVEGTSNPNLYWYRQAAGRGLQLLFYSVGIGQISSEVPQNLSASRPQDRQFILSSKKLLLSDSGFYLCAWSFATRGTQYFGPGTRLLVL.

DNA for the CDR3: TGCGCCAGCAGCTTGGGCAGGGGGCTTTCTGCCGGGGAGCTGTTTTTT. This sequence encodes CASSLGRGLSAGELFF. V usage is TRBV5-1 and J usage is TRBJ2-2; the match to TRBD1 covers 8 bases. Trimming took 0 bases from V and 6 from J; bases not matched to a gene: 7. This CDR3 is built from 16 residues. Germline V CDR1 and CDR2: SGHRS, YFSETQ.

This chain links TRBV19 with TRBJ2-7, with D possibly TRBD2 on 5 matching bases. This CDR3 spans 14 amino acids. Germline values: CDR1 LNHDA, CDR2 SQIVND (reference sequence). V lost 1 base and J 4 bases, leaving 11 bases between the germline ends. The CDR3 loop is CASSIGFGEYEQYF. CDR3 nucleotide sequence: TGTGCCAGTAGTATAGGATTCGGGGAGTACGAGCAGTACTTC.

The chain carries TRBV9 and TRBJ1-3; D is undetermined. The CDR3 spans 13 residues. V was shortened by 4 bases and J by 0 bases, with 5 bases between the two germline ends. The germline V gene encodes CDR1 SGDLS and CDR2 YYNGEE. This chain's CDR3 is CASSSSSGNTIYF. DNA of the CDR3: TGTGCCAGCAGCTCCTCCTCTGGAAACACCATATATTTT.

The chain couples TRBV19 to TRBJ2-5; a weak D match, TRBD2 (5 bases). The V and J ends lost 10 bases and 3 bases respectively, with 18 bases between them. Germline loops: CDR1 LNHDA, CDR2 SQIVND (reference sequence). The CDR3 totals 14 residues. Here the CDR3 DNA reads TGTGCCACAAGGAGGTGGCGGACTGAAGAGACCCAGTACTTC. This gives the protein CATRRWRTEETQYF.

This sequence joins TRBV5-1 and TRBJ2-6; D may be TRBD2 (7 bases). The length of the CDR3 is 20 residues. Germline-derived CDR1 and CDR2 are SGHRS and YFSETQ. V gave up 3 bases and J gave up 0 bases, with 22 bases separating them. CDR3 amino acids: CASSYWGGHGRTSGANVLTF. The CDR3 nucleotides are TGCGCCAGCAGCTACTGGGGGGGACACGGCCGTACCTCTGGGGCCAACGTCCTGACTTTC.

The CDR3 nucleotides are TGTGCCAGCAGCTTAGAGTCAGGGGCCACAGATACGCAGTATTTT. Amino acids: CASSLESGATDTQYF. The chain recombines TRBV7-9 with TRBJ2-3; TRBD1 might be the D (6 bases). The germline V and J ends were trimmed by 1 base and 2 bases, with 10 bases remaining between them. From germline, CDR1 is SEHNR and CDR2 FQNEAQ (reference sequence). CDR3 length: 15 residues.